This T cell receptor beta chain was identified in a study of molecular identifiers for immune sequencing clone quantification. Study results and limitations: In cases of identical TCR molecules sharing a barcode, highly expanded clone sizes could be underestimated.

Sorting recovered naive CD8 T cells on a CD8+CD4-CCR7+CD45RA+ profile. To note about this clonotype: Antigen unknown.

The CDR3 extends over 17 amino acids. V was clipped by 3 bases and J by 0 bases, with 17 bases between them. Germline CDR1 reads KGHDR; CDR2 reads SFDVKD. It was with previously described methods and listed TCR primers that bulk TCR libraries were made. TCRdb re-derived calls from the PCR reads in MiXCR, one entry per CDR3 protein. The table includes some 65,000 distinct CDR3 sequences, 18% detected once. Source material: naive CD8+ T cells from blood, with Jurkat cell RNA spiked in. Regarding subset: FACS-sorted CD8+CD4-CCR7+CD45RA+ naive T cells. The genes are TRBV24-1 and TRBJ2-7; D remains ambiguous. The clonotype originates from a human donor in good health. Some libraries in this study had Jurkat cell RNA spiked in. The CDR3 DNA sequence: TGTGCCACCAGTGATCCCGCAACTGGACCGAGCTCCTACGAGCAGTACTTC. Translated: CATSDPATGPSSYEQYF.